This T cell receptor (beta chain) was sequenced during a study of identical twins. This clonotype was counted between two and nine times. The target antigen is unknown. The germline gives CDR1 SNHLY, CDR2 FYNNEI. Between the trimmed V and J ends, which lost 6 bases and 5 bases, there was a span of 7 bases. CDR3 length equals 11 residues. MiXCR was run by TCRdb on the 5' RACE reads, yielding one entry per CDR3 protein. The table records 550,000 to 700,000 distinct CDR3 sequences, 21% of them present only once. Broader study findings: A lower insertion count was a feature of abundant cord blood beta clonotypes, with no such feature in memory repertoires.

The data also belong to a second study, concerning T cells expressing NK-cell markers. From that paper: Several of the experiments relied on an anti-gamma-delta TCR antibody so that only alpha-beta TCR T cells were sorted. Several donors likewise had their CD3+CD56-NKG2C+ fraction led by these clonotypes.

Specimen: PBMCs. V gene TRBV2 combines with J gene TRBJ2-5; D not resolved. This receptor was taken from a woman younger than 35 in good health. The CDR3 protein is CASSLPETQYF. The CDR3 DNA follows: TGTGCCAGCAGCTTACCGGAGACCCAGTACTTC.